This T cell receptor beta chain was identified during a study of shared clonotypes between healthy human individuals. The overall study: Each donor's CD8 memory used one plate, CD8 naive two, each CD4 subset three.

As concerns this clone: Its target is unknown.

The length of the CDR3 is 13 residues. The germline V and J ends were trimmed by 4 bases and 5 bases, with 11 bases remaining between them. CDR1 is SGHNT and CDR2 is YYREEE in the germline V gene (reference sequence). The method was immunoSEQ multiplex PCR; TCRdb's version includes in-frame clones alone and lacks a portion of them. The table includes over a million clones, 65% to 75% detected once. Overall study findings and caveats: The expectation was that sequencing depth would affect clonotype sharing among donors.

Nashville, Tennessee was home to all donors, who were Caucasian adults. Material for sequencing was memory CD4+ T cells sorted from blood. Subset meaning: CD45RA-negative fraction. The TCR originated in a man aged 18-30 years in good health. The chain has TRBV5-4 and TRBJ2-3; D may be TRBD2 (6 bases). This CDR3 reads CASSASGEDTQYF. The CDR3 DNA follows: TGTGCCAGCAGCGCGTCGGGGGAAGATACGCAGTATTTT. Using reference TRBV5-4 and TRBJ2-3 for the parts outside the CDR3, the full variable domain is ETGVTQSPTHLIKTRGQQVTLRCSSQSGHNTVSWYQQALGQGPQFIFQYYREEENGRGNFPPRFSGLQFPNYSSELNVNALELDDSALYLCASSASGEDTQYFGPGTRLTVL.